Following are 23 T cell receptor beta chains from one sample sequenced in a study of response to subunit inactivated influenza vaccine. TCRdb recomputed calls from the RT-PCR reads with MiXCR, one row per CDR3 protein. The sample contains fewer than 350,000 distinct CDR3 sequences, 21% of which appear only once. The material sequenced was PBMCs from blood, taken less than 22 months after vaccination. All receptors derive from a man aged 50 to 75 who received an inactivated influenza vaccine.

This clonotype has just a few counts. The chain is built from TRBV29-1 and TRBJ1-4; 7 bases map to TRBD1. This CDR3 has 13 amino acids. V dropped 5 bases and J dropped 8; count of bases not matched to a gene: 8. Germline V lookup: CDR1 SQVTM, CDR2 ANQGSEA. CDR3: CSVSRTGVEKLFF. CDR3 bases: TGCAGCGTTAGCAGGACAGGCGTCGAAAAACTGTTTTTT. Combining the CDR3 with reference TRBV29-1 and TRBJ1-4 gives the whole variable domain SAVISQKPSRDICQRGTSLTIQCQVDSQVTMMFWYRQQPGQSLTLIATANQGSEATYESGFVIDKFPISRPNLTFSTLTVSNMSPEDSSIYLCSVSRTGVEKLFFGSGTQLSVL.

The chain links TRBV20-1 to TRBJ1-2, with 8 bases that match TRBD1. The CDR3 loop spans 13 amino acids. V dropped 6 bases and J dropped 2; count of bases not matched to a gene: 5. Germline CDR1 DFQATT, CDR2 SNEGSKA (reference sequence). For the CDR3, the DNA is TGCAGTGCGTCCAGGGGGCAAAACTATGGCTACACCTTC. Encoded protein: CSASRGQNYGYTF.

This clonotype has just a few counts. V is TRBV10-3 and J is TRBJ2-3; D unresolved. Looked up from germline, CDR1 is ENHRY and CDR2 is SYGVKD. The CDR3 covers 13 residues. V dropped 6 bases and J dropped 6 bases, with 13 bases sitting between them. CDR3 region: CAIRVQGADTQYF. The CDR3 bases are TGTGCCATCAGGGTACAAGGCGCGGATACGCAGTATTTT.

This clonotype was seen repeatedly, ten times or more. The chain employs TRBV12-3 or TRBV12-4 and TRBJ1-2; 9 bases align to TRBD1. CDR3 length equals 14 residues. V gave up 5 bases and J gave up 5 bases; unmatched junction bases: 6. For the CDR3, the DNA is TGTGCCAGCAGTACAACCGACAGGGGGTATGGCTACACCTTC. Encoded protein: CASSTTDRGYGYTF.

CDR3 protein: CATSDTGTGTGYTF. The CDR3 coding sequence is TGTGCCACCAGTGATACCGGGACAGGGACTGGCTACACCTTC. This rearrangement joins TRBV24-1 to TRBJ1-2; TRBD1 agrees at 9 bases. Per germline, CDR1 KGHDR and CDR2 SFDVKD. The CDR3 covers 14 residues. V was clipped by 3 bases and J by 7 bases; unmatched bases: 5.

This clonotype was detected a few times. The V and J genes are TRBV28 and TRBJ1-2; 8 bases align to TRBD1. The CDR3 covers 15 residues. V trimming: 7 bases; J trimming: 3 bases; junction bases outside the gene matches: 10. Germline CDR1 MDHEN, CDR2 SYDVKM. CDR3: CASIPAGGADYGYTF. The CDR3 DNA sequence: TGTGCCAGCATCCCCGCAGGGGGCGCTGACTATGGCTACACCTTC.

The genes are TRBV12-3 or TRBV12-4 and TRBJ2-2, with TRBD1 matching over 9 bases. V was pared by 6 bases and J by 3 bases, with 2 bases of the junction left unmatched. There are 14 residues in the CDR3. CDR3 nucleotide sequence: TGTGCCAGCAGGGGGACAGGGCACACCGGGGAGCTGTTTTTT. Protein product: CASRGTGHTGELFF.

The rearrangement uses TRBV12-3 or TRBV12-4 and TRBJ2-2; D may match TRBD1 or TRBD2 (5 bases each). This CDR3 spans 15 amino acids. V was trimmed by 5 bases and J by 3 bases, leaving 13 bases between them. CDR3 DNA sequence: TGTGCCAGCAGTCGAGGGGCCCCGGACACCGGGGAGCTGTTTTTT. Translation: CASSRGAPDTGELFF.

In nucleotides, the CDR3 is TGCAGCGTTGTACAGGGAGGAGGGAATCAGCCCCAGCATTTT. Translation: CSVVQGGGNQPQHF. The chain recombines TRBV29-1 with TRBJ1-5; weak D call: TRBD1 (6 bases). The CDR3 spans 14 residues. Germline V gene data show CDR1 as SQVTM and CDR2 as ANQGSEA. V was trimmed by 4 bases and J by 4 bases, leaving 14 bases between them. The variable domain in full, with the rest retrieved from reference TRBV29-1 and TRBJ1-5, is SAVISQKPSRDICQRGTSLTIQCQVDSQVTMMFWYRQQPGQSLTLIATANQGSEATYESGFVIDKFPISRPNLTFSTLTVSNMSPEDSSIYLCSVVQGGGNQPQHFGDGTRLSIL.

This clonotype was found a few times. V usage is TRBV15 and J usage is TRBJ2-1, with a weak D call TRBD2 (6 bases). The CDR3 spans 15 residues. Trimming removed 8 bases from V and 1 base from J, with 15 bases in between. Germline V CDR1 and CDR2: LNHNV, YYDKDF (reference sequence). CDR3 amino acids: CATGSVSGSYNEQFF. DNA of the CDR3: TGTGCCACCGGGAGCGTCAGCGGGTCCTACAATGAGCAGTTCTTC.

V usage is TRBV7-2 and J usage is TRBJ2-1; unclear D gene. V was trimmed by 1 base and J by 7 bases, leaving 8 bases between them. The CDR3 runs to 13 residues. The germline V gene has CDR1 SGHTA and CDR2 FQGNSA. In DNA form, the CDR3 reads TGTGCCAGCAGCTTAGGACTTTTGAATGAGCAGTTCTTC. It yields the protein CASSLGLLNEQFF.

This clonotype came up a few times. The rearrangement uses TRBV11-1 and TRBJ1-2; D perhaps matches TRBD1 (5 bases). Germline loops: CDR1 SGHAT, CDR2 FQDESV (reference sequence). The CDR3 sequence is 14 residues long. V shed 4 bases and J shed 7 bases, with 16 bases lying between them. In DNA, the CDR3 is TGTGCCAGCAGCTCCGGCGGGACCGGCTTTGGCTACACCTTC. It translates to CASSSGGTGFGYTF.

This clonotype was picked up a small number of times. This rearrangement joins TRBV7-2 to TRBJ1-1, with D possibly matching TRBD1 (5 bases). The V gene lost 0 bases and the J gene lost 4 bases, with 9 bases spanning the gap. CDR1 SGHTA and CDR2 FQGNSA come from the germline V gene. This CDR3 contains 14 residues. The CDR3, as DNA: TGTGCCAGCAGCTTAGCGGCCAGGGTCACTGAAGCTTTCTTT. This codes for CASSLAARVTEAFF.

This clonotype was observed at least ten times. This rearrangement joins TRBV25-1 to TRBJ2-4, with D possibly being TRBD2 (5 bases). The germline V and J ends were trimmed by 0 bases and 2 bases, with 8 bases remaining between them. This CDR3 spans 15 amino acids. Looked up from germline, CDR1 is MGHDK and CDR2 is SYGVNS. The CDR3 DNA reads TGTGCCAGCAGTGAATATTCCGGGACCAAAAACATTCAGTACTTC. Residues: CASSEYSGTKNIQYF.

The chain links TRBV7-9 to TRBJ1-2; D not resolved. V lost 6 bases and J lost 0, with 17 bases in between. The CDR3 length is 16 residues. The germline V gene encodes CDR1 SEHNR and CDR2 FQNEAQ (reference sequence). The CDR3 DNA reads TGTGCCAGCAGTCCTACCTTGGGCCGCTCTAACTATGGCTACACCTTC. As protein: CASSPTLGRSNYGYTF.

J is TRBJ2-3 and V is TRBV29-1; no firm D call. Trimming took 6 bases from V and 5 from J, leaving 18 bases between them. Germline V CDR1 and CDR2: SQVTM, ANQGSEA. This CDR3 region has 14 residues. In DNA, the CDR3 is TGCAGCGTCGGTCTTTTGTCGGTCGTAGATACGCAGTATTTT. It specifies CSVGLLSVVDTQYF.

This clonotype has a handful of counts. The junction and the germline gene differ at one end; a read error may be behind it. The chain has TRBV7-7 and TRBJ1-5, with 7 bases that match TRBD1. The CDR3 is 18 amino acids. Germline V gene lookup returns CDR1 SSHAT and CDR2 FNYEAQ (reference sequence). This chain's CDR3 is CASSLGRGPHYSNQPQHF. CDR3 DNA sequence: TGTGCTAGCAGCTTGGGTAGGGGGCCGCACTATAGCAATCAGCCCCAGCATTTT.

The chain combines TRBV12-3 or TRBV12-4 with TRBJ1-1, with a weak D call TRBD1 (6 bases). Trimming removed 4 bases at V and 3 bases at J, with 18 bases between. This CDR3 contains 16 residues. The CDR3 sequence: CASSYARGRSDTEAFF. The CDR3 nucleotides are TGTGCCAGCAGTTACGCCAGGGGACGGTCGGACACTGAAGCTTTCTTT.

The rearrangement links TRBV29-1 to TRBJ1-3; D gene ambiguous. The CDR3 contains 12 residues. The germline V gene has CDR1 SQVTM and CDR2 ANQGSEA. Trimming removed 3 bases from V and 4 bases from J, with 7 bases in between. CDR3 loop: CSVEYGGNTIYF. The CDR3 region has the DNA TGCAGCGTTGAGTACGGCGGAAACACCATATATTTT.

This clonotype was counted only a few times. The V and J genes are TRBV23-1 and TRBJ2-3; D is ambiguous. TRBV23-1 is designated an ORF whose function remains uncertain. CDR3 length equals 16 residues. Trimming removed 0 bases from V and 6 bases from J, with 16 bases in between. CDR3 DNA: TGCGCCAGCAGTCAATCCAAGATCGGACGGGCGGATACGCAGTATTTT. Amino acids: CASSQSKIGRADTQYF.

The genes are TRBV11-2 and TRBJ1-2, with 8 positions matching TRBD1. Germline CDR1 SGHAT, CDR2 FQNNGV. The trim removed 4 bases at V and 4 bases at J, leaving 8 bases unmatched. The CDR3 has 15 amino acids. As DNA, the CDR3 is TGTGCCAGCAGCTCGGGGACAGGTTCTGTCTATGGCTACACCTTC. It encodes CASSSGTGSVYGYTF.

This chain joins TRBV13 and TRBJ2-7; no definite D call. CDR1 is PRHDT and CDR2 is FYEKMQ in the germline V gene (reference sequence). The germline V and J ends were trimmed by 5 bases and 3 bases, with 11 bases remaining between them. This CDR3 has 13 amino acids. CDR3 protein: CASSTRGLYEQYF. The CDR3 DNA reads as TGTGCCAGCAGCACCCGTGGCCTCTACGAGCAGTACTTC.

This clonotype was seen more than once but under ten times. The chain couples TRBV11-2 to TRBJ1-6; 9 bases fit TRBD1. This CDR3 region has 18 residues. The ends lost 2 bases at V and 7 bases at J; junction bases unmatched: 12. From germline, CDR1 is SGHAT and CDR2 FQNNGV. The CDR3 region has the DNA TGTGCCAGCAGCTTAATTTCCGGGACAGGGTTAGGGAATTCACCCCTCCACTTT. Amino acids: CASSLISGTGLGNSPLHF.